What follows describes a single T cell receptor beta chain. This CDR3 contains 16 residues. CDR1 is MGHRA and CDR2 is YSYEKL in the germline V gene. The ends were cut back, 2 bases at V and 3 bases at J, with 13 bases in the middle. The protocol was immunoSEQ multiplex PCR, while the TCRdb copy is restricted to in-frame clones and leaves out a portion. The sample carries 70,000 to 85,000 clones, about 91% recorded once. This record comes from a study of technical replicates of blood from a handful of donors. What was sequenced was T cells isolated from PBMCs. The V and J genes are TRBV4-1 and TRBJ2-2; possible D gene TRBD1, 5 bases. The source is a human donor in good health. This CDR3 is CASSQLWGRYTGELFF. CDR3 nucleotides: TGCGCCAGCAGCCAATTGTGGGGCAGATACACCGGGGAGCTGTTTTTT.